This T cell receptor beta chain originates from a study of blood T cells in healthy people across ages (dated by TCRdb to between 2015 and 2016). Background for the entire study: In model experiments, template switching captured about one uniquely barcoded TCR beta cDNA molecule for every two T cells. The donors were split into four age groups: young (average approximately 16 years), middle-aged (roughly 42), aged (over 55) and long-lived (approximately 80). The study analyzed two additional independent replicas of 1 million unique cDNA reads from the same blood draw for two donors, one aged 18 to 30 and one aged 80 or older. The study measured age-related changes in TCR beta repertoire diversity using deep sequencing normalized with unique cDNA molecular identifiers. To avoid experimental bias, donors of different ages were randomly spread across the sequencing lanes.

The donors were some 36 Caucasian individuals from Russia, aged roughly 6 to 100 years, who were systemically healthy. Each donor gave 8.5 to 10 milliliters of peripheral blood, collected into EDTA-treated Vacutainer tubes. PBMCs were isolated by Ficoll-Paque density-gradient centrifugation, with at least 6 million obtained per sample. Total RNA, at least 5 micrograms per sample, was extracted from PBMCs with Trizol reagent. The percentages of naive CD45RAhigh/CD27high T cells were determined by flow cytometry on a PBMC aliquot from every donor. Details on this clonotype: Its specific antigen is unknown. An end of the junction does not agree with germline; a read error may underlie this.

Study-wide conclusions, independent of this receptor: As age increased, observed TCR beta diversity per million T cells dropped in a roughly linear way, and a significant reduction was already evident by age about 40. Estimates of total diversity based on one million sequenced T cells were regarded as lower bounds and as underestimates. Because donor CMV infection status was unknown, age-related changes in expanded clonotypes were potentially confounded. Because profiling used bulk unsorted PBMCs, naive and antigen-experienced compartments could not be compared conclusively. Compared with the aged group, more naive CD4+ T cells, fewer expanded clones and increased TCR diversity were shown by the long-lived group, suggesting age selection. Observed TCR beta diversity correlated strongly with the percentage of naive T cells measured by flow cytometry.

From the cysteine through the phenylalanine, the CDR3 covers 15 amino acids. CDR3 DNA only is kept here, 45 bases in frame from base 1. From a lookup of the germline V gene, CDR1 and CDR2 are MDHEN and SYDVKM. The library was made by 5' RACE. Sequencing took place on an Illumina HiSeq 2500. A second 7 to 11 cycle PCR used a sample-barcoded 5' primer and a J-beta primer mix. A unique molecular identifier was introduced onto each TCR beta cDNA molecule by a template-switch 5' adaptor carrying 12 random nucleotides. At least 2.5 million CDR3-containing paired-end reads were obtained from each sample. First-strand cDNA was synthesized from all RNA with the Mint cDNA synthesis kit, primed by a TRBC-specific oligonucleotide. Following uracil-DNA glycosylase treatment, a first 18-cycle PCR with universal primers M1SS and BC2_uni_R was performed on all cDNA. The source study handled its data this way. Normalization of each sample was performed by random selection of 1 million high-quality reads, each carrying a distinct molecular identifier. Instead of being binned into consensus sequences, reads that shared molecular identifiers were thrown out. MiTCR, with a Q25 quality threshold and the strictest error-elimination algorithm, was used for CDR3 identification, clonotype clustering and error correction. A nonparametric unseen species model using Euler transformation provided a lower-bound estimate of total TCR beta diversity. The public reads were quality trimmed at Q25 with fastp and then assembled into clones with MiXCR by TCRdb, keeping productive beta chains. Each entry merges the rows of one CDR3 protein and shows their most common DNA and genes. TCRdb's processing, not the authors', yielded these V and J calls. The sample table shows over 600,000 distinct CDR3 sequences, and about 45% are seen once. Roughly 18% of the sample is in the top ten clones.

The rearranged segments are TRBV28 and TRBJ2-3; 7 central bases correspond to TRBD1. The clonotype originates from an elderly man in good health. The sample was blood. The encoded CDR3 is CASSLQGVGTDTRYF. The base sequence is TGTGCCAGCAGTTTACAGGGGGTTGGTACAGATACGCGGTATTTT.